This TCR beta chain emerged from a study of T cells in Graves' hyperthyroidism and ophthalmopathy. The germline gives CDR1 SEHNR, CDR2 FQNEAQ (reference sequence). V lost 0 bases and J 5 bases, leaving 8 bases between the germline ends. CDR3 length: 13 amino acids. Used for diagnoses were clinical symptoms, serum thyroxine and TRAb, thyroid ultrasound and orbital computed tomography. From RNA transcripts, TCR beta CDR3 regions were amplified. TCR CDR3 regions were first amplified by RT-PCR with HTBI primers. TCRdb processed the multiplex PCR reads anew with MiXCR; each CDR3 protein has one entry. This sample yields about 380,000 distinct CDR3 sequences, of which approximately 15% are seen a single time; about 10% belongs to the top ten.

Sample: blood. J is TRBJ2-7 and V is TRBV7-9; TRBD2 is a possible D gene (6 bases). This receptor was identified in a woman aged 55-70 years with Graves' hyperthyroidism. CDR3 amino acids: CASSLASGDEQYF. The CDR3 DNA follows: TGTGCCAGCAGCTTAGCGTCGGGAGACGAGCAGTACTTC.